This T cell receptor (beta chain) is drawn from a study of blood T cells in healthy people across ages. A sample-barcoded 5' primer and a J-beta primer mix were used in a second PCR of about 6 to 12 cycles. Individual samples furnished no less than 2.5 million CDR3-containing paired-end reads apiece. TCRdb passed the 5' RACE reads through MiXCR, listing each CDR3 protein once. The sample holds 700,000 or so distinct CDR3 sequences, about 24% seen once. Germline V gene sequence: CDR1 SNHLY, CDR2 FYNNEI. The ends lost 7 bases at V and 4 bases at J; junction bases unmatched: 7. CDR3 length equals 14 residues. This clonotype occurred a few times.

Specimen: blood. The sequence came from a man aged 65 to 85 in good health. The chain is built from TRBV2 and TRBJ1-5; 7 positions match TRBD1. The CDR3 nucleotides read TGTGCCAGCATCGGGGGCAGGGGGAATCAGCCCCAGCATTTT. Encoded protein: CASIGGRGNQPQHF.